A selection of T cell receptor beta chains follows, all from one sample in a study of breast tumors, draining lymph nodes, adjacent tissues. TCRdb used MiXCR to reprocess the multiplex PCR reads, holding one entry per CDR3 protein. The sample includes around 16,000 distinct CDR3 sequences, approximately 51% of them seen just once. Sequenced input: tumor-adjacent breast tissue. Receptors were obtained from a female donor with breast cancer. Some clones in this sample may be carry-over from other donors' samples. The CDR3 runs from the conserved cysteine through the conserved F or W. The D gene is left open where the match is weak. Size is omitted from some rows. Given values are once, few, many or a class for expanded clones.

>TRBV5-1|-|TRBJ2-1|-
TGCGCCAGCAGCTTGGCGACCCACGATGAGCAGTCCTTC
CASSLATHDEQSF
>TRBV2|-|TRBJ1-1|TRBD1
TGTGCCAAGAGGACAGGGGGGACTGAAGCTTTCTTT
CAKRTGGTEAFF
>TRBV6-4|-|TRBJ2-3|-
TGTGCCAGCAGTGAAACCAGGACAGATCCAGATACGCAGTATTTT
CASSETRTDPDTQYF
>TRBV10-3|few|TRBJ2-7|TRBD2
TGTGCCATCAGTGAGTCAGGGCTAGCGGGAGGGGTCCCCGAGCAGTACTTC
CAISESGLAGGVPEQYF
>TRBV20-1|-|TRBJ2-1|TRBD2
TGCAGTGCCGCACGGACTAGCGGGAAATTCAATGAGCAGTTCTTC
CSAARTSGKFNEQFF
>TRBV29-1|-|TRBJ2-1|-
TGCAGCGTTGACGGGAGCTCCTACAATGAGCAGTTCTTC
CSVDGSSYNEQFF
>TRBV6-2/TRBV6-3|-|TRBJ2-5|-
TGTGCCAGCAGTTATGGCGGGACCCAGTACTTC
CASSYGGTQYF
>TRBV20-1|-|TRBJ2-1|TRBD1
TGCAGTGCTAGAGCGGGGACAGGGCAGTTCTTC
CSARAGTGQFF
>TRBV5-8|many|TRBJ1-2|TRBD1
TGTGCCAGCAGTTACACCGCCGGGACAGGGTGGAGGGGGTATGGCTACACCTTC
CASSYTAGTGWRGYGYTF
>TRBV2|-|TRBJ1-2|-
TGTGCCAGCACTCAAGGGCGTGCTAACTATGGCTACACCTTC
CASTQGRANYGYTF
>TRBV18|-|TRBJ2-1|-
TGTGCCAGCTCCCGAGGGGGACCAATTAATGAGCAGTTCTTC
CASSRGGPINEQFF
>TRBV6-5|medium-sized|TRBJ1-2|TRBD1
TGTGCCAGCAGCCGAGGGCCAGGGGGAGGCTACACCTTC
CASSRGPGGGYTF
>TRBV5-5|-|TRBJ1-2|-
TGTGCCAGCAGCCCACGGGAGAATGGCTACACCTTC
CASSPRENGYTF
>TRBV4-3|many|TRBJ2-5|TRBD2
TGCGCCAGCAGCCAAGGATCAAGCGGGACAGAGACCCAGTACTTC
CASSQGSSGTETQYF
>TRBV29-1|-|TRBJ1-2|-
TGCAGCGTTGGGACAGCTAACTATGGCTACACCTTC
CSVGTANYGYTF
>TRBV30|many|TRBJ2-7|TRBD1
TGTGCCTGGAGTGGGGGACAGTACGAGCAGTACTTC
CAWSGGQYEQYF
>TRBV18|-|TRBJ1-2|-
TGTGCCAGCTCACCAAGGGACATCGATGGCTACACCTTC
CASSPRDIDGYTF
>TRBV28|-|TRBJ1-2|-
TGTGCCAGCAGTTTATCGTACGACGGATATGGCTACACCTTC
CASSLSYDGYGYTF
>TRBV5-1|medium-sized|TRBJ2-3|TRBD1
TGCGCCAGCACAGGACAGGGAACAGATACGCAGTATTTT
CASTGQGTDTQYF
>TRBV10-2|few|TRBJ1-5|-
TGCGCCAGCAGGGACGTCAATCAGCCCCAGCATTTT
CASRDVNQPQHF
>TRBV4-3|large|TRBJ1-2|-
TGCGCCAGCAGCCAAGGGGCGAATTCTAACTATGGCTACACCTTC
CASSQGANSNYGYTF
>TRBV29-1|medium-sized|TRBJ2-1|-
TGCAGCGCAACCCCAGTCTACAATGAGCAGTTCTTC
CSATPVYNEQFF
>TRBV6-5|many|TRBJ2-7|-
TGTGCCAGCAGTTACTCGCGTAGGGGGGGCAGGAGCTCCTACGAGCAGTACTTC
CASSYSRRGGRSSYEQYF
>TRBV5-6|medium-sized|TRBJ2-1|TRBD2
TGTGCCAGCAACCCTGGTGGGAGCGGGAGCCAGCAATTGTTCTTC
CASNPGGSGSQQLFF
>TRBV4-3|once|TRBJ2-1|-
TGCGCTAGCAGCCAAGGCGGTAACTCTCACAATGAGCAGTTCTTC
CASSQGGNSHNEQFF
>TRBV19|-|TRBJ2-1|-
TGTGCCAGTAGTATGCAGGGTTCAGGAGGTGAGCAGTTCTTC
CASSMQGSGGEQFF
>TRBV9|many|TRBJ2-3|-
TGTGCCAGCAGCGTAGACGGGAACGAAGATACGCAGTATTTT
CASSVDGNEDTQYF
>TRBV20-1|once|TRBJ2-7|TRBD2
TGCAGTGCTAGTATAGCGGGAGTGGGCTACGAGCAGTACTTC
CSASIAGVGYEQYF
>TRBV29-1|-|TRBJ1-4|-
TGCAGCGTTCAAGAGACAGCTGAAAAACTGTTTTTT
CSVQETAEKLFF
>TRBV29-1|-|TRBJ2-7|-
TGCAGCGTTGCCCTCTCTTCCTACGAGCAGTACTTC
CSVALSSYEQYF
>TRBV4-1|medium-sized|TRBJ1-2|-
TGCGCCAGCAGCCAAGAGGCTCGAGGCTACACCTTC
CASSQEARGYTF
>TRBV4-3|many|TRBJ2-3|-
TGCGCCAGCAGCACTCGTCTCACAGATACGCAGTATTTT
CASSTRLTDTQYF
>TRBV7-2|-|TRBJ2-5|TRBD2
TGTGCCAGCAGCCTGACTAGCGGAGGGAGTGGGACCCAGTACTTC
CASSLTSGGSGTQYF
>TRBV30|many|TRBJ1-4|-
TGTGCCTGGTCAAGGGCGCTTGGTGAAAAACTGTTTTTT
CAWSRALGEKLFF
>TRBV20-1|medium-sized|TRBJ1-2|-
TGCAGTGCTACCGGATCTACAGGAGATGGCTACACCTTC
CSATGSTGDGYTF
>TRBV11-2|-|TRBJ1-2|-
TGTGCCAGCAGCCCGTTTGAGGGGGGGGGGAAAGGGTATGGCTACACCTTC
CASSPFEGGGKGYGYTF
>TRBV15|-|TRBJ2-5|TRBD2
TGTGGCACCAGCAGGGGGGGGCGGGAGGGGGAGACCCAGTACTTC
CGTSRGGREGETQYF
>TRBV25-1|medium-sized|TRBJ2-3|TRBD2
TGTGCCAGCAGTGACCCAACCCTAGCGGGAGTGGCAGATACGCAGTATTTT
CASSDPTLAGVADTQYF
>TRBV18|many|TRBJ2-7|-
TGTGCCAGCTCACGAAGAGGCGGCGGGACCGGCGGCTACGAGCAGTACTTC
CASSRRGGGTGGYEQYF
>TRBV20-1|-|TRBJ2-2|-
TGCAGTGCCAGAGGGGACTTAGACACCGGGGGGCTGTTTTTT
CSARGDLDTGGLFF
>TRBV6-2/TRBV6-3|-|TRBJ2-7|-
TGTGCCAGCAGTCAAGTGCACGAGGTGGGCGAGCAGTACTTC
CASSQVHEVGEQYF
>TRBV28|many|TRBJ1-2|TRBD1
TGTGCCAGCTGGGACAGGGACTATGGCTACACCTTC
CASWDRDYGYTF
>TRBV28|-|TRBJ1-1|-
TGTGCGCTAAGACCTGGGAGGGGCCAGGTGAACACTGAAGCTTTCTTT
CALRPGRGQVNTEAFF
>TRBV20-1|once|TRBJ1-3|-
TGCAGTGCTCAAACCGGGAAATCTGGAAACACCATATATTTT
CSAQTGKSGNTIYF
>TRBV11-2|medium-sized|TRBJ2-7|TRBD2
TGTGCCAGCAGTTTGCATAGCGGGACATCAAACTACGAGCAGTACTTC
CASSLHSGTSNYEQYF
>TRBV20-1|-|TRBJ2-7|-
TGCAGTACGCATGGGGGCAGAGGGTCCTCCGAGCAGTACTTC
CSTHGGRGSSEQYF
>TRBV20-1|-|TRBJ2-3|-
TGCAGTGCTAGACGAGGGGAAGGGACAGATACGCAGTATTTT
CSARRGEGTDTQYF
>TRBV20-1|medium-sized|TRBJ1-2|-
TGCAGTGCTGAAGAGTCCAACTATGGCTACACCTTC
CSAEESNYGYTF
>TRBV5-5|-|TRBJ2-7|-
TGTGCCAGCAGCCCCCGTCTCGGATCCTACGAGCAGTACTTC
CASSPRLGSYEQYF
>TRBV3-1|many|TRBJ2-7|TRBD2
TGTGCCAGCAGCACACTAGCGGGGGGGGAGCAGTACTTC
CASSTLAGGEQYF
>TRBV10-3|-|TRBJ2-5|TRBD2
TGTGCCATCAGCTCCGGGACTAGGCAGGGGGAGACCCAGTACTTC
CAISSGTRQGETQYF
>TRBV5-1|-|TRBJ2-7|TRBD1
TGCGCCAGCTTCGGGACAGGCCCCACCTACGAGCAGTACTTC
CASFGTGPTYEQYF
>TRBV28|many|TRBJ2-4|-
TGTGCCAGCAGTCGGGACGGCAAAAACATTCAGTACTTC
CASSRDGKNIQYF
>TRBV9|-|TRBJ2-1|TRBD1
TGTGCCAGCAGCGCCCGAGGCGGTTCGGACAGGGGGACACCTGAGCAGTTCTTC
CASSARGGSDRGTPEQFF
>TRBV27|-|TRBJ1-5|TRBD1
TGTGCCAGCAGCAAGGGGGCGCAGCCCCAGCATTTT
CASSKGAQPQHF
>TRBV20-1|-|TRBJ2-2|-
TGCAGTGCTAGAGATGGGCTGAGGGAGCTGTTTTTT
CSARDGLRELFF
>TRBV6-5|few|TRBJ2-5|-
TGTGCCAGCAGTCACGGTGGTCGCCTAGTGGGAGAGACCCAGTACTTC
CASSHGGRLVGETQYF
>TRBV19|-|TRBJ1-6|-
TGTGCCAGTAGTATTACAGGGAATTCACCCCTCCACTTT
CASSITGNSPLHF
>TRBV28|-|TRBJ1-6|TRBD1
TGTGCCAGCAGTTTTCGACAGGGGCCGAATTCACCCCTCCACTTT
CASSFRQGPNSPLHF
>TRBV20-1|medium-sized|TRBJ2-7|-
TGCAGTGCTAGTGTTTACGAGCAGTACTTC
CSASVYEQYF